A single sample gave rise to the 9 T cell receptor beta chains below, sequenced in a study of radiotherapy plus CTLA-4 blockade in lung cancer. Clones were read by immunoSEQ multiplex PCR, and TCRdb kept only the in-frame ones, dropping some. This sample has some 96,000 clones; 85% to 90% occur once, and the top ten carry 4% to 6%. The source material was peripheral blood, sampled from a patient treated with radiotherapy plus ipilimumab. These TCRs come from a human donor with non-small cell lung cancer that progressed on radiotherapy plus ipilimumab.

The J gene is TRBJ1-1, the V gene TRBV5-1; D not certain. V was trimmed by 4 bases and J by 0 bases, leaving 13 bases between them. The germline V gene has CDR1 SGHRS and CDR2 YFSETQ. This CDR3 contains 15 residues. CDR3 bases: TGCGCCAGCAGCCTGGACGCCATCCTGAACACTGAAGCTTTCTTT. Protein product: CASSLDAILNTEAFF.

CDR3 sequence reads: CASSLKGSGRGSPYNEQFF. The CDR3 DNA follows: TGTGCCAGCAGTTTAAAGGGTAGCGGGAGAGGAAGCCCCTACAATGAGCAGTTCTTC. The chain joins TRBV27 to TRBJ2-1, with 9 nucleotides matching TRBD2. With V trimmed by 2 bases and J by 2 bases, 13 bases remained unmatched. This CDR3 region has 19 residues. The V gene's germline CDR1 is MNHEY and CDR2 SMNVEV (reference sequence).

The rearrangement uses TRBV18 and TRBJ2-1; 10 bases agree with TRBD1. Germline trimming cut 4 bases from V and 0 bases from J; bases unmatched to any gene: 6. CDR1 KGHSH and CDR2 LQKENI come from the germline V gene. The CDR3 extends over 17 amino acids. The CDR3 sequence: CASSQRQGASSYNEQFF. The CDR3 DNA reads as TGTGCCAGCTCACAACGACAGGGGGCTAGCTCCTACAATGAGCAGTTCTTC.

V is TRBV7-3 and J is TRBJ2-3; D is perhaps TRBD1 or TRBD2 (5 bases each). Germline CDR1 SGHTA, CDR2 FQGTGA. The CDR3 contains 16 residues. V lost 5 bases, J lost 7 bases, and 22 bases lay in between. The CDR3 spells CASSQGEGTLRNTQYF. CDR3 nucleotide sequence: TGTGCCAGCAGCCAAGGCGAGGGGACCCTCCGGAATACGCAGTATTTT.

The chain uses TRBV18 and TRBJ2-7; D ambiguous. The CDR3 runs to 13 residues. Between the trimmed V and J ends, which lost 3 bases and 2 bases, there was a span of 8 bases. The germline CDR1 and CDR2 sequences are KGHSH and LQKENI. In DNA, the CDR3 is TGTGCCAGCTCACCGGGTCTAACCTACGAGCAGTACTTC. It specifies CASSPGLTYEQYF.

The chain couples TRBV5-1 to TRBJ2-7; a weak D match, TRBD1 (6 bases). CDR1 and CDR2 (germline): SGHRS, YFSETQ. The CDR3 loop spans 16 amino acids. With 1 base removed from V and 2 bases from J, the gap between germline ends came to 16 bases. This chain's CDR3 is CASSLNWGQAAYEQYF. The CDR3 bases are TGCGCCAGCAGCTTGAATTGGGGGCAGGCCGCCTACGAGCAGTACTTC.

This clone was seen a handful of times. The rearrangement uses TRBV7-9 and TRBJ1-3; D is undetermined. The CDR3 consists of 14 residues. The V gene's germline CDR1 is SEHNR and CDR2 FQNEAQ (reference sequence). V was pared by 1 base and J by 4 bases, with 8 bases between. CDR3 DNA sequence: TGTGCCAGCAGCTTAGAAACGGTCGGAAACACCATATATTTT. Translating it yields CASSLETVGNTIYF. Based on the CDR3 plus reference TRBV7-9 and TRBJ1-3, the full variable domain is DTGVSQNPRHKITKRGQNVTFRCDPISEHNRLYWYRQTLGQGPEFLTYFQNEAQLEKSRLLSDRFSAERPKGSFSTLEIQRTEQGDSAMYLCASSLETVGNTIYFGEGSWLTVV.

The rearrangement links TRBV6-1 to TRBJ1-5, with D possibly matching TRBD1 (5 bases). Trimming pared 10 bases from V and 5 bases from J, leaving 15 bases between. The germline V gene has CDR1 MNHNS and CDR2 SASEGT. This CDR3 spans 13 amino acids. The CDR3 nucleotides are TGTGCCACCCGTATCAGGGTGGATCAGCCCCAGCATTTT. It specifies CATRIRVDQPQHF.

This clone has a single count. V gene TRBV7-2 combines with J gene TRBJ2-3; tentative D call: TRBD2 (5 bases). The CDR3 consists of 16 residues. The germline V gene encodes CDR1 SGHTA and CDR2 FQGNSA. Between the trimmed V and J ends, which lost 2 bases and 2 bases, there was a span of 14 bases. The CDR3 DNA follows: TGTGCCAGCAGCTTACGGCCTACGCTAGCCACAGATACGCAGTATTTT. It is translated as CASSLRPTLATDTQYF.